What follows are 3 T cell receptor beta chains derived from one specimen sequenced in a study of T cell responses to AZD1222 COVID-19 vaccine. Clones were sequenced by immunoSEQ multiplex PCR, and TCRdb holds only the in-frame ones, with some missing. The repertoire holds around 140,000 clones, around 92% seen once, with approximately 3% in the top ten. Source: peripheral blood, taken on day 0 of AZD1222 vaccination. The receptors derive from an adult in good health.

The chain recombines TRBV7-8 with TRBJ2-1, with 11 bases identical to TRBD2. This CDR3 spans 15 amino acids. V lost 5 bases to trimming and J lost 6 bases; unmatched junction nucleotides: 6. In germline, CDR1 is SGHVS, CDR2 FQNEAQ. The CDR3: CASSLSGGASNEQFF. The CDR3 nucleotides read TGTGCCAGCAGCCTTAGCGGGGGGGCATCCAATGAGCAGTTCTTC. Full variable domain (rest looked up from reference TRBV7-8 and TRBJ2-1): GAGVSQSPRYKVAKRGQDVALRCDPISGHVSLFWYQQALGQGPEFLTYFQNEAQLDKSGLPSDRFFAERPEGSVSTLKIQRTQQEDSAVYLCASSLSGGASNEQFFGPGTRLTVL.

The chain uses TRBV5-1 and TRBJ2-3; D not resolved. Per germline, CDR1 SGHRS and CDR2 YFSETQ. The ends were cut back, 1 base at V and 6 bases at J, with 3 bases in the middle. The CDR3 spans 11 residues. In DNA form, the CDR3 reads TGCGCCAGCAGCTTGAGGGATACGCAGTATTTT. Translating it yields CASSLRDTQYF.

V usage is TRBV7-8 and J usage is TRBJ2-3, with a weak D call TRBD1 (6 bases). In germline, CDR1 is SGHVS, CDR2 FQNEAQ. Trimming left V 1 base short and J 11 bases short, with 19 bases between. The length of the CDR3 is 15 residues. The chain's CDR3 is CASSLVRALPGEQYF. CDR3 bases: TGTGCCAGCAGCTTAGTGCGGGCCCTCCCAGGGGAGCAGTATTTT. The whole variable domain, remainder taken from reference TRBV7-8 and TRBJ2-3, is GAGVSQSPRYKVAKRGQDVALRCDPISGHVSLFWYQQALGQGPEFLTYFQNEAQLDKSGLPSDRFFAERPEGSVSTLKIQRTQQEDSAVYLCASSLVRALPGEQYFGPGTRLTVL.